This T cell receptor (beta chain) comes out of a study of T cell responses to AZD1222 COVID-19 vaccine. Details on this clone: Its antigen is unidentified.

Profiling relied on immunoSEQ multiplex PCR, and the TCRdb table lists in-frame clones only, not all of them. This sample has 100,000 to 150,000 clones, with 80% to 90% found just once. The study, taken as a whole, reports: Vaccine-related CD4 TCRs covered spike, predominating at 160-218 and 743-854. Reportedly, close to half of spike-specific TCRs are directed against unmutated variant regions. White British ancestry dominated among donors, who included more females, and clonal diversity was possibly underestimated.

The germline CDR1 and CDR2 sequences are KGHDR and SFDVKD. The CDR3 contains 16 residues. The junction had 9 bases not matched to a gene; V was cut back by 3 bases and J by 2 bases. The TCR comes from an adult in good health. V usage is TRBV24-1 and J usage is TRBJ2-7, with TRBD1 matching 7 bases. The sequencing used peripheral blood, collected on day 0 of AZD1222 vaccination. Written as DNA, the CDR3 is TGTGCCACCAGTGATCTTAGGACAGGAAATACCTACGAGCAGTACTTC. This translates into CATSDLRTGNTYEQYF.